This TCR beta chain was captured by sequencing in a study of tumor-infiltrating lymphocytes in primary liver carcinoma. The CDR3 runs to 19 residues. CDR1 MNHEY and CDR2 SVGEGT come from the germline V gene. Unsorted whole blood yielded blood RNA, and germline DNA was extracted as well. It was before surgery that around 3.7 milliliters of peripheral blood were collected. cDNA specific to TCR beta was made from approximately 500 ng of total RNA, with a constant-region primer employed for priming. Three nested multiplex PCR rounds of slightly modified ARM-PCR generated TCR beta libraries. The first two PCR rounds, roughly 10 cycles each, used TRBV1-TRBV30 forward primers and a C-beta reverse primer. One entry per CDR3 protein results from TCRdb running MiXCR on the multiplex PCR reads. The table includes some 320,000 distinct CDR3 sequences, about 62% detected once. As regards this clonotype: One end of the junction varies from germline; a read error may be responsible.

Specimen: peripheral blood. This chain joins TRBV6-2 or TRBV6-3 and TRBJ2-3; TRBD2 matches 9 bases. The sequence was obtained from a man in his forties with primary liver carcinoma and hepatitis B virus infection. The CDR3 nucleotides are TGTGCCAGCGGTGCGCCAAGGAGCGGGAGGCCCGGGTTAGCAGATACACAGTATTTT. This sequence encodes CASGAPRSGRPGLADTQYF.